These 31 T cell receptor beta chains came from one sample sequenced in a study of identical twins. TCRdb processed the 5' RACE reads anew with MiXCR; each CDR3 protein has one entry. The sample contains under 350,000 distinct CDR3 sequences, roughly 9.7% of which appear only once. This same sample was also taken into another study, of yellow fever vaccine responses in identical twins.

The sequenced material came from CD8+ T cells sorted from blood. These receptors were taken from a woman between 18 and 29 years old in good health.

There are many counts of this clonotype. The V gene is TRBV7-9, the J gene TRBJ1-6; D is uncertain. The CDR3 consists of 17 residues. V shed 4 bases and J shed 0 bases, with 13 bases lying between them. CDR1 and CDR2 from the germline V gene are SEHNR and FQNEAQ (reference sequence). The CDR3 DNA sequence: TGTGCCAGCAGCTCAAGTCGGGAAAGCTCCTATAATTCACCCCTCCACTTT. The encoded protein is CASSSSRESSYNSPLHF.

CDR3 in amino acids: CASSLVDVSNQPQHF. CDR3 DNA: TGTGCCAGCAGCTTAGTGGACGTCAGCAATCAGCCCCAGCATTTT. The chain uses TRBV7-2 and TRBJ1-5; unclear D gene. V lost 1 base and J lost 1, with 8 bases in between. CDR3 length equals 15 residues. Germline CDR1 SGHTA, CDR2 FQGNSA. Full variable domain (rest looked up from reference TRBV7-2 and TRBJ1-5): GAGVSQSPSNKVTEKGKDVELRCDPISGHTALYWYRQSLGQGLEFLIYFQGNSAPDKSGLPSDRFSAERTGGSVSTLTIQRTQQEDSAVYLCASSLVDVSNQPQHFGDGTRLSIL.

This clonotype was observed at least ten times. The genes are TRBV2 and TRBJ2-7; D remains ambiguous. V lost 4 bases and J 2 bases, leaving 12 bases between the germline ends. This CDR3 contains 14 residues. Germline assignment: CDR1 SNHLY and CDR2 FYNNEI. The CDR3 is CASSVPLSTYEQYF. CDR3 nucleotide sequence: TGTGCCAGCAGTGTTCCCCTCTCGACCTACGAGCAGTACTTC.

This clonotype occurred a few times. The chain recombines TRBV29-1 with TRBJ2-7; maybe TRBD1 (5 bases). The CDR3 sequence is 15 residues long. Trimming cost V 1 base and J 2 bases, with 15 bases left between them. Germline values: CDR1 SQVTM, CDR2 ANQGSEA. This CDR3 is CSVEGSPRDPYEQYF. CDR3 nucleotide sequence: TGCAGCGTTGAAGGGAGCCCCAGGGATCCCTACGAGCAGTACTTC.

This clonotype has more than one count but fewer than ten. The rearrangement links TRBV6-1 to TRBJ1-2, with a possible D match to TRBD1 (5 bases). CDR1 is MNHNS and CDR2 is SASEGT in the germline V gene. Trimming cost V 5 bases and J 7 bases, with 26 bases left between them. The CDR3 contains 17 residues. The CDR3 DNA sequence: TGTGCCAGCAGTAACGCCGGGACCCAGATATATCGATCTGGCTACACCTTC. Translation gives CASSNAGTQIYRSGYTF.

The CDR3 nucleotides are TGCAGTGCTAGAGATTTCACAGGGAACCCCTACGAGCAGTACTTC. Its translation: CSARDFTGNPYEQYF. The V and J genes are TRBV20-1 and TRBJ2-7, with D tentatively TRBD1 (6 bases). There are 15 residues in the CDR3. Germline CDR1 DFQATT, CDR2 SNEGSKA (reference sequence). Trimming left V 0 bases short and J 2 bases short, with 14 bases between.

The chain is built from TRBV20-1 and TRBJ1-2; 10 nucleotides line up with TRBD1. In germline, CDR1 is DFQATT, CDR2 SNEGSKA (reference sequence). J was trimmed by 5 bases and V by 2 bases; bases with no gene match: 11. The CDR3 is made up of 16 amino acids. The CDR3 sequence is CSARLGTGEDFYGYTF. The DNA of the CDR3 is TGCAGTGCTAGACTAGGGACAGGGGAAGACTTTTATGGCTACACCTTC.

This clonotype was seen at least ten times. The CDR3 protein is CASRPPGADTQYF. CDR3 nucleotides: TGTGCCAGCAGACCCCCAGGGGCAGATACGCAGTATTTT. The chain is built from TRBV7-2 and TRBJ2-3; D may be TRBD1 (6 bases). The V end was cut by 6 bases, the J end by 4 bases, with 11 bases between. Germline CDR1 SGHTA, CDR2 FQGNSA. This CDR3 is 13 amino acids long.

This clonotype was picked up many times. The CDR3 DNA reads as TGTGCCAGCAGTTCTCCGGGGAAAGACACCGGGGAGCTGTTTTTT. As protein: CASSSPGKDTGELFF. This chain links TRBV12-3 or TRBV12-4 with TRBJ2-2; possibly TRBD2 for D (5 bases). V was trimmed by 4 bases and J by 3 bases, leaving 12 bases between them. The length of the CDR3 is 15 residues.

This clonotype has just a few counts. V and J are TRBV7-9 and TRBJ1-1; perhaps TRBD1 as D (5 bases). Trimming stripped 5 bases from V and 4 bases from J, with 11 bases between. The CDR3 length is 13 residues. Germline CDR1 and CDR2: SEHNR and FQNEAQ (reference sequence). The CDR3: CASSGVGGTEAFF. For the CDR3, the DNA is TGTGCCAGCAGCGGCGTGGGGGGCACTGAAGCTTTCTTT.

This clonotype was seen a few times. The chain joins TRBV11-2 to TRBJ2-7, with D hard to call. Germline V lookup: CDR1 SGHAT, CDR2 FQNNGV. Trimming took off 1 base at V and 3 bases at J, with 16 bases between the two ends. The CDR3 has 16 amino acids. The CDR3 sequence is CASSLVEDVNYYEQYF. CDR3 nucleotides: TGTGCCAGCAGCTTAGTAGAGGACGTAAATTACTACGAGCAGTACTTC. The variable domain in full, with the rest retrieved from reference TRBV11-2 and TRBJ2-7, is EAGVAQSPRYKIIEKRQSVAFWCNPISGHATLYWYQQILGQGPKLLIQFQNNGVVDDSQLPKDRFSAERLKGVDSTLKIQPAKLEDSAVYLCASSLVEDVNYYEQYFGPGTRLTVT.

This clonotype was detected many times. The chain is built from TRBV9 and TRBJ2-7; D unresolved. V lost 0 bases, J lost 0 bases, and 7 bases lay in between. There are 14 residues in the CDR3. The germline V gene has CDR1 SGDLS and CDR2 YYNGEE. The DNA for the CDR3 is TGTGCCAGCAGCGTAGCGCCAAGCTCCTACGAGCAGTACTTC. Translation: CASSVAPSSYEQYF. The full variable domain, completed using reference TRBV9 and TRBJ2-7, is DSGVTQTPKHLITATGQRVTLRCSPRSGDLSVYWYQQSLDQGLQFLIQYYNGEERAKGNILERFSAQQFPDLHSELNLSSLELGDSALYFCASSVAPSSYEQYFGPGTRLTVT.

This clonotype came up a few times. The chain joins TRBV9 to TRBJ2-2, with TRBD2 identical over 9 bases. The germline V gene has CDR1 SGDLS and CDR2 YYNGEE. The CDR3 length is 19 residues. V trimming: 1 base; J trimming: 0 bases; junction bases outside the gene matches: 10. The CDR3 spells CASSVSQGSGGSNTGELFF. CDR3 nucleotide sequence: TGTGCCAGCAGCGTATCTCAGGGTAGCGGGGGTTCGAACACCGGGGAGCTGTTTTTT.

This clonotype was observed at least ten times. The chain employs TRBV7-8 and TRBJ2-7; 7 bases map to TRBD2. J was trimmed by 5 bases and V by 2 bases; bases with no gene match: 3. The CDR3 consists of 13 residues. Germline-derived CDR1 and CDR2 are SGHVS and FQNEAQ. The chain's CDR3 is CASSLLAGDEQYF. CDR3 DNA: TGTGCCAGCAGCTTACTCGCGGGAGACGAGCAGTACTTC.

The J gene is TRBJ2-2, the V gene TRBV6-5; 8 bases align to TRBD2. With 0 bases clipped from V and 4 bases from J, the junction kept 4 bases outside the gene matches. Germline V CDR1 and CDR2: MNHEY, SVGAGI. The length of the CDR3 is 16 residues. CDR3 bases: TGTGCCAGCAGTTACTCACCCAGCGGGGGCACCGGGGAGCTGTTTTTT. Amino acids: CASSYSPSGGTGELFF.

In its sample, this clonotype was seen many times. The rearrangement joins TRBV10-3 to TRBJ2-7, with D possibly TRBD2 on 6 matching bases. The CDR3 totals 14 residues. Trimming stripped 2 bases from V and 2 bases from J, with 10 bases between. Germline CDR1 is ENHRY and CDR2 is SYGVKD. CDR3 DNA sequence: TGTGCCATCAGTGAGGGTAGCGGAGCCTACGAGCAGTACTTC. Amino acids: CAISEGSGAYEQYF.

The chain uses TRBV2 and TRBJ1-2, with 7 bases fitting TRBD1. This CDR3 contains 13 residues. V was clipped by 0 bases and J by 6 bases; unmatched bases: 1. CDR1 and CDR2 from the germline V gene are SNHLY and FYNNEI. CDR3 coding DNA: TGTGCCAGCAGTGAAGCTGGGACAGATGGCTACACCTTC. Translation gives CASSEAGTDGYTF.

This clonotype appeared many times. The genes are TRBV29-1 and TRBJ2-2; possibly TRBD1 for D (6 bases). The germline V and J ends were trimmed by 3 bases and 2 bases, with 13 bases remaining between them. There are 15 residues in the CDR3. Germline loops: CDR1 SQVTM, CDR2 ANQGSEA. Here the CDR3 reads CSVEAGDTNTGELFF. The CDR3 DNA follows: TGCAGCGTTGAGGCAGGGGACACTAACACCGGGGAGCTGTTTTTT.

Ten or more counts support this clonotype. The rearrangement uses TRBV28 and TRBJ2-3; 8 positions match TRBD2. Per germline, CDR1 MDHEN and CDR2 SYDVKM. This CDR3 region has 14 residues. V lost 5 bases and J lost 4; bases outside the gene matches: 5. The CDR3 DNA reads TGTGCCAGCAGTGGACGGACTAGCCCAGATACGCAGTATTTT. This gives the protein CASSGRTSPDTQYF.

This clonotype was seen many times. The chain has TRBV20-1 and TRBJ1-6; 8 positions agree with TRBD1. Germline values: CDR1 DFQATT, CDR2 SNEGSKA (reference sequence). The CDR3 extends over 13 amino acids. Trimming removed 1 base from V and 17 bases from J; junction bases left unmatched: 10. The CDR3 DNA reads TGCAGTGCTAGAGCCCTGACAGGGGATCAAGTCCACTTT. It codes for CSARALTGDQVHF.

This clonotype was recorded at least ten times. The V gene is TRBV7-9, the J gene TRBJ2-3, with 11 bases fitting TRBD2. The CDR3 has 15 amino acids. Germline CDR1 is SEHNR and CDR2 is FQNEAQ (reference sequence). After removal of 8 bases from V and 3 bases from J, the junction contained 7 bases not matched to a gene. CDR3 sequence (DNA): TGTGCCAGCTCCCTAGGGACTAGCGGAACAGATACGCAGTATTTT. This sequence encodes CASSLGTSGTDTQYF.

This clonotype turned up a few times. This chain joins TRBV4-3 and TRBJ2-5; tentatively, D is TRBD1 (6 bases). Trimming pared 3 bases from V and 5 bases from J, leaving 19 bases between. CDR3 length: 16 residues. Germline V gene sequence: CDR1 LGHNA, CDR2 YSLEER. The CDR3 sequence is CASSHLLQGAAETQYF. The DNA for the CDR3 is TGCGCCAGCAGCCATCTGTTACAGGGAGCGGCGGAGACCCAGTACTTC.

Many counts were recorded for this clonotype. This sequence joins TRBV20-1 and TRBJ2-1, with 8 bases identical to TRBD1. CDR1 and CDR2 from the germline V gene are DFQATT and SNEGSKA (reference sequence). V trimming: 0 bases; J trimming: 8 bases; junction bases outside the gene matches: 6. The CDR3 sequence is 14 residues long. CDR3 protein: CSARDLQGAYEQFF. CDR3 in DNA: TGCAGTGCTAGAGATCTGCAGGGGGCCTATGAGCAGTTCTTC.

The rearrangement links TRBV3-1 to TRBJ1-5; D may be TRBD1 (5 bases). This CDR3 spans 18 amino acids. CDR1 is LGHDT and CDR2 is YNNKEL in the germline V gene (reference sequence). Trimming pared 3 bases from V and 5 bases from J, leaving 23 bases between. CDR3 sequence: CASSQVLDSQLNYQPQHF. As DNA, the CDR3 is TGTGCCAGCAGCCAGGTTTTAGACAGCCAATTGAATTATCAGCCCCAGCATTTT.

V usage is TRBV11-2 and J usage is TRBJ2-5; 9 bases line up with TRBD1. This CDR3 has 16 residues. Looked up from germline, CDR1 is SGHAT and CDR2 is FQNNGV. J gave up 4 bases and V 1 base, and 7 bases lay outside the gene matches. CDR3 amino acids: CASSLVTGGVGETQYF. The CDR3 DNA reads TGTGCCAGCAGCTTAGTAACAGGGGGCGTCGGAGAGACCCAGTACTTC.

The DNA for the CDR3 is TGTGCCAGCAGCACAACGGGATTGTCCTACAATGAGCAGTTCTTC. This gives the protein CASSTTGLSYNEQFF. The gene calls are TRBV7-9 and TRBJ2-1; a weak D match, TRBD2 (5 bases). Germline CDR1 SEHNR, CDR2 FQNEAQ (reference sequence). This CDR3 has 15 residues. Trimming pared 5 bases from V and 1 base from J, leaving 12 bases between.

This clonotype was recorded at least ten times. J is TRBJ2-7 and V is TRBV5-1, with D maybe TRBD1 (5 bases). Germline V gives CDR1 SGHRS, CDR2 YFSETQ. V dropped 5 bases and J dropped 3 bases, with 15 bases sitting between them. The CDR3 has 14 amino acids. This CDR3 is CASSHDSKVYEQYF. The CDR3 DNA sequence: TGCGCCAGCAGTCATGACAGTAAGGTCTACGAGCAGTACTTC. Full variable domain (rest looked up from reference TRBV5-1 and TRBJ2-7): KAGVTQTPRYLIKTRGQQVTLSCSPISGHRSVSWYQQTPGQGLQFLFEYFSETQRNKGNFPGRFSGRQFSNSRSEMNVSTLELGDSALYLCASSHDSKVYEQYFGPGTRLTVT.

In this sample, this clonotype turned up many times. V gene TRBV15 combines with J gene TRBJ2-7; 7 bases agree with TRBD1. The trim removed 5 bases at V and 2 bases at J, leaving 3 bases unmatched. Germline CDR1 LNHNV, CDR2 YYDKDF (reference sequence). The CDR3 loop spans 13 amino acids. CDR3: CATSADRAYEQYF. The CDR3 DNA reads TGTGCCACCAGCGCCGACAGGGCCTACGAGCAGTACTTC.

Concerning this clonotype itself: Because the CDR3's place on the DNA is in doubt, the DNA is left out and the CDR3 is given as listed by TCRdb. This chain joins TRBV6-1 and TRBJ2-7; the DNA was not compared with TRBD1, the D call given in the table. CDR1 is MNHNS and CDR2 is SASEGT in the germline V gene. The CDR3 has 13 amino acids, counting both end residues. The CDR3 loop is CASSDFRGYEQYF.

The table lists this clonotype with many counts. The chain employs TRBV5-6 and TRBJ2-2, with D tentatively TRBD1 or TRBD2 (5 bases each). Germline V lookup: CDR1 SGHDT, CDR2 YYEEEE. Trimming removed 4 bases at V and 6 bases at J, with 16 bases between. The CDR3 covers 15 residues. The CDR3 nucleotides are TGTGCCAGCAGCGAACTTGGGGGTTGGGCCGGGGAGCTGTTTTTT. This encodes CASSELGGWAGELFF. The variable domain in full, with the rest retrieved from reference TRBV5-6 and TRBJ2-2, is DAGVTQSPTHLIKTRGQQVTLRCSPKSGHDTVSWYQQALGQGPQFIFQYYEEEERQRGNFPDRFSGHQFPNYSSELNVNALLLGDSALYLCASSELGGWAGELFFGEGSRLTVL.

V usage is TRBV20-1 and J usage is TRBJ2-7; 9 nucleotides align to TRBD1. This CDR3 spans 14 amino acids. V was clipped by 0 bases and J by 4 bases; unmatched bases: 4. The germline CDR1 and CDR2 sequences are DFQATT and SNEGSKA (reference sequence). The CDR3 reads CSARDRDREYEQYF. The CDR3, as DNA: TGCAGTGCTAGAGATCGGGACAGGGAATACGAGCAGTACTTC.